The source of this TCR beta chain is a study of OX40 agonist ivuxolimab in advanced cancers. Generated by immunoSEQ multiplex PCR, the TCRdb table keeps only in-frame clones and is missing some. The sample has tens of thousands of clones, approximately 89% seen once. Germline CDR1 SGHRS, CDR2 YFSETQ. Between the trimmed V and J ends, which lost 3 bases and 15 bases, there was a span of 22 bases. The CDR3 spans 14 residues. Sequenced here: CD4+ or CD8+ T cells sorted from blood, sampled in a trial of the OX40 agonist ivuxolimab. This rearrangement joins TRBV5-1 to TRBJ2-1; D gene unclear. The sequence derives from an adult with an advanced solid tumor such as melanoma, head and neck, liver or kidney cancer. The CDR3 sequence: CASSSRPEIRPPFF. CDR3 DNA: TGCGCCAGCAGCTCGCGCCCGGAGATCCGTCCGCCGTTCTTC.